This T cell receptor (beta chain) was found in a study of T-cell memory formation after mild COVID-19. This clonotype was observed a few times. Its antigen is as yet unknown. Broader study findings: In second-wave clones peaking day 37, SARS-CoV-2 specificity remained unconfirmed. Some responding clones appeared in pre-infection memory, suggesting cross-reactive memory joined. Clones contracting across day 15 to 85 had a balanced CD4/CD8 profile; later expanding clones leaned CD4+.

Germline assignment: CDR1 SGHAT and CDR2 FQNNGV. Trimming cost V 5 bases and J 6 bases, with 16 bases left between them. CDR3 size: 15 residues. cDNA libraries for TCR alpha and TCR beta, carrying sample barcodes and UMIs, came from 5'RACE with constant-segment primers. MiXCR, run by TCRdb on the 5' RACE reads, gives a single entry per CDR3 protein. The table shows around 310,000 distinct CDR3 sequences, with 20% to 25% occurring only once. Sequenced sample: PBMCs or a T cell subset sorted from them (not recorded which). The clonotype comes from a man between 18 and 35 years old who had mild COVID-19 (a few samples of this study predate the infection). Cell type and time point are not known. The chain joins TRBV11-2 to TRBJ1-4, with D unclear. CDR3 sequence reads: CASSVRVQTDEKLFF. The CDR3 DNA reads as TGTGCCAGCAGCGTCCGGGTCCAAACCGATGAAAAACTGTTTTTT.